The 27 T cell receptor beta chains in this list originate from one sample, sequenced in a study of shared clonotypes between healthy human individuals. The assay was immunoSEQ multiplex PCR, and TCRdb's table has in-frame clones only and misses some. This sample has 2.5 million or so clones, with more than 80% found just once. Sequencing input: naive CD4+ T cells sorted from blood. As to subset: CD45RA+ positively selected. The receptor set was obtained from a man between 18 and 29 years old in good health.

J is TRBJ2-6 and V is TRBV2; no firm D call. CDR1 is SNHLY, CDR2 FYNNEI, per germline. Deletions cut 7 bases from V and 1 base from J, with 14 bases between. CDR3 size: 16 residues. CDR3 sequence: CASTPTLESGANVLTF. CDR3 DNA: TGTGCCAGCACCCCGACCCTGGAGTCTGGGGCCAACGTCCTGACTTTC.

The rearrangement links TRBV10-3 to TRBJ2-6; D might be TRBD1 (6 bases). Germline CDR1 is ENHRY and CDR2 is SYGVKD. This CDR3 has 17 amino acids. Trimming cost V 1 base and J 1 base, with 11 bases left between them. The CDR3 region has the DNA TGTGCCATCAGTGAGTTCTCCCAGGGGTCTGGGGCCAACGTCCTGACTTTC. This gives the protein CAISEFSQGSGANVLTF.

This chain uses TRBV7-2 with TRBJ2-1, with 9 bases lining up with TRBD1. With V trimmed by 5 bases and J by 9 bases, 14 bases remained unmatched. The CDR3 covers 16 residues. Germline V gives CDR1 SGHTA, CDR2 FQGNSA. The CDR3 nucleotides are TGTGCCAGCAGCGTCCAGGGACAGGGAATTTTTGGTGAGCAGTTCTTC. Protein product: CASSVQGQGIFGEQFF. Full variable domain (remainder filled in from reference TRBV7-2 and TRBJ2-1): GAGVSQSPSNKVTEKGKDVELRCDPISGHTALYWYRQSLGQGLEFLIYFQGNSAPDKSGLPSDRFSAERTGGSVSTLTIQRTQQEDSAVYLCASSVQGQGIFGEQFFGPGTRLTVL.

As for this clone: This sample also contains other DNA sequences that code for the same CDR3. J is TRBJ1-1 and V is TRBV7-9; 8 nucleotides agree with TRBD1. The CDR3 is made up of 13 amino acids. Germline assignment: CDR1 SEHNR and CDR2 FQNEAQ (reference sequence). V shed 0 bases, J shed 7 bases, and the junction held 1 base outside the gene matches. CDR3 amino acids: CASSLAGQGEAFF. In DNA form, the CDR3 reads TGTGCCAGCAGCTTAGCCGGACAGGGTGAAGCTTTCTTT.

The chain couples TRBV30 to TRBJ2-7, with 8 bases aligning to TRBD1. This CDR3 contains 16 residues. Germline V gene sequence: CDR1 GTSNPN, CDR2 SVGIG (reference sequence). V trimming: 3 bases; J trimming: 0 bases; junction bases outside the gene matches: 10. DNA of the CDR3: TGTGCCTGGAGGTCGGTCTGGGGGACAGGCTCCTACGAGCAGTACTTC. This gives the protein CAWRSVWGTGSYEQYF.

V is TRBV2 and J is TRBJ2-1; 8 nucleotides agree with TRBD1. V trimming: 5 bases; J trimming: 7 bases; junction bases outside the gene matches: 4. CDR3 length equals 13 residues. Per germline, CDR1 SNHLY and CDR2 FYNNEI. The CDR3 here is CASSRDRRNEQFF. CDR3 DNA: TGTGCCAGCAGTCGGGACAGGCGGAATGAGCAGTTCTTC.

The chain recombines TRBV6-1 with TRBJ2-5; 14 bases align to TRBD2. J was trimmed by 6 bases and V by 4 bases; bases with no gene match: 7. Germline assignment: CDR1 MNHNS and CDR2 SASEGT. The CDR3 runs to 16 residues. CDR3 region: CASSAWTSGGSQTQYF. The DNA of the CDR3 is TGTGCCAGCAGTGCCTGGACTAGCGGGGGGAGTCAGACCCAGTACTTC.

The rearrangement links TRBV11-1 to TRBJ2-1; D possibly corresponds to TRBD1 (5 bases). V dropped 3 bases and J dropped 2 bases, with 11 bases sitting between them. This CDR3 is built from 15 residues. Germline V CDR1 and CDR2: SGHAT, FQDESV (reference sequence). The CDR3 nucleotides read TGTGCCAGCAGCTTTGTAGGGGTGACCTACAATGAGCAGTTCTTC. Protein sequence: CASSFVGVTYNEQFF.

The chain links TRBV5-4 to TRBJ1-6; the D gene is possibly TRBD1 (5 bases). Trimming shortened V by 3 bases and J by 9 bases, and 19 bases separated the two germline ends. Germline CDR1 is SGHNT and CDR2 is YYREEE (reference sequence). CDR3 length: 16 amino acids. The CDR3 region has the DNA TGTGCCAGCAGCTCCTATTCGGGACTACCGGTTTCACCCCTCCACTTT. It is translated as CASSSYSGLPVSPLHF. Drawing the rest from reference TRBV5-4 and TRBJ1-6, the complete variable domain is ETGVTQSPTHLIKTRGQQVTLRCSSQSGHNTVSWYQQALGQGPQFIFQYYREEENGRGNFPPRFSGLQFPNYSSELNVNALELDDSALYLCASSSYSGLPVSPLHFGNGTRLTVT.

The CDR3 region is CASSFVASSGANVLTF. In DNA form, the CDR3 reads TGTGCCAGCAGCTTTGTCGCCTCCTCTGGGGCCAACGTCCTGACTTTC. This rearrangement joins TRBV7-6 to TRBJ2-6; D remains ambiguous. The germline CDR1 and CDR2 sequences are SGHVS and FNYEAQ. This CDR3 contains 16 residues. Trimming shortened V by 3 bases and J by 0 bases, and 9 bases separated the two germline ends.

Concerning this clone itself: Other DNA sequences within the sample encode an identical CDR3. J is TRBJ2-1 and V is TRBV18; a possible D gene is TRBD2 (5 bases). This CDR3 region has 15 residues. The ends were cut back, 0 bases at V and 0 bases at J, with 6 bases in the middle. CDR1 is KGHSH and CDR2 is LQKENI in the germline V gene. CDR3 region: CASSPPSGSYNEQFF. The CDR3, as DNA: TGTGCCAGCTCACCACCAAGCGGCTCCTACAATGAGCAGTTCTTC.

The rearrangement uses TRBV18 and TRBJ2-2; D is undetermined. V lost 4 bases and J lost 2, with 5 bases in between. In germline, CDR1 is KGHSH, CDR2 LQKENI. The CDR3 consists of 13 residues. CDR3 amino acids: CASSRGNTGELFF. CDR3 DNA sequence: TGTGCCAGCTCACGTGGCAACACCGGGGAGCTGTTTTTT.

This clone was seen only a few times. V and J are TRBV30 and TRBJ1-2; no clear D. Germline values: CDR1 GTSNPN, CDR2 SVGIG (reference sequence). V was trimmed by 8 bases and J by 2 bases, leaving 12 bases between them. The CDR3 has 12 amino acids. The CDR3 spells CAHEAVNYGYTF. The CDR3, as DNA: TGTGCCCATGAGGCCGTCAACTATGGCTACACCTTC.

This chain links TRBV10-1 with TRBJ2-1; possibly TRBD1 for D (7 bases). Germline V gives CDR1 WNHNN, CDR2 SYGVQD (reference sequence). V lost 9 bases and J lost 4, with 40 bases in between. The CDR3 is 22 amino acids. In nucleotides, the CDR3 is TGCGCCAGGGGGCGGGACAGCGCGAAAACCCGTTGCCTCTTGAACGTATACAATGAGCAGTTCTTC. It encodes CARGRDSAKTRCLLNVYNEQFF.

This clone was observed a single time. V is TRBV28 and J is TRBJ2-3; no definite D call. CDR3 length: 12 amino acids. Germline V gene data show CDR1 as MDHEN and CDR2 as SYDVKM. Between the trimmed V and J ends, which lost 6 bases and 3 bases, there was a span of 7 bases. The CDR3 loop reads CASSQVTDTQYF. In nucleotides, the CDR3 is TGTGCCAGCAGCCAAGTAACAGATACGCAGTATTTT.

The J gene is TRBJ1-4, the V gene TRBV5-1, with a weak D call TRBD1 (5 bases). Germline CDR1 SGHRS, CDR2 YFSETQ. V lost 4 bases and J lost 8, with 18 bases in between. The CDR3 covers 15 residues. The CDR3, as DNA: TGCGCCAGCAGCGTTGAGGCCCAGGGTGGCGAAAAACTGTTTTTT. Amino acids: CASSVEAQGGEKLFF.

The chain uses TRBV2 and TRBJ1-4; 9 bases are shared with TRBD1. Germline V gene lookup returns CDR1 SNHLY and CDR2 FYNNEI. The length of the CDR3 is 14 residues. V lost 6 bases, J lost 7 bases, and 6 bases stayed unmatched. CDR3 sequence: CASRMDRGGEKLFF. CDR3 coding DNA: TGTGCCAGCAGGATGGACAGGGGAGGTGAAAAACTGTTTTTT.

V gene TRBV5-4 combines with J gene TRBJ2-3; no firm D call. There are 12 residues in the CDR3. V was clipped by 4 bases and J by 2 bases, with 5 bases between them. The V gene's germline CDR1 is SGHNT and CDR2 YYREEE (reference sequence). The CDR3 coding sequence is TGTGCCAGCAGCGCCTACACAGATACGCAGTATTTT. Translation gives CASSAYTDTQYF.

This clone was counted a few times. The V call is TRBV2, the J call TRBJ1-6, with D unclear. Germline V CDR1 and CDR2: SNHLY, FYNNEI. V was pared by 6 bases and J by 4 bases, with 10 bases between. CDR3 length: 14 residues. The CDR3 DNA is TGTGCCAGCAGGGACCCGAAATATAATTCACCCCTCCACTTT. It translates to CASRDPKYNSPLHF.

This clone was observed a single time. This sequence joins TRBV6-5 and TRBJ2-2; perhaps TRBD1 as D (7 bases). There are 15 residues in the CDR3. V was pared by 5 bases and J by 11 bases, with 21 bases between. In germline, CDR1 is MNHEY, CDR2 SVGAGI. The CDR3 nucleotides read TGTGCCAGCAGTCGATCCACAGGGGCGGGAATAGAGCTGTTTTTT. Protein product: CASSRSTGAGIELFF.

The V gene is TRBV27, the J gene TRBJ1-2, with no clear D. The CDR3 extends over 14 amino acids. Trimming left V 5 bases short and J 5 bases short, with 15 bases between. Germline V gene sequence: CDR1 MNHEY, CDR2 SMNVEV (reference sequence). As DNA, the CDR3 is TGTGCCAGCAGTGAACGGGCCTCGGGATATGGCTACACCTTC. Encoded protein: CASSERASGYGYTF.

The chain recombines TRBV9 with TRBJ2-1; TRBD2 matches at 7 bases. Germline values: CDR1 SGDLS, CDR2 YYNGEE. The V gene end was trimmed by 3 bases and the J gene end by 7 bases; junction bases not matched to a gene: 13. The CDR3 covers 16 residues. Here the CDR3 reads CASSGTVGLAENEQFF. The CDR3 DNA reads as TGTGCCAGCAGCGGTACGGTGGGGCTAGCGGAGAATGAGCAGTTCTTC.

In regard to this clone: Other nucleotide sequences in the sample specify the same CDR3. CDR3 DNA: TGTGCCTGGAGTGTTGGGGGGAATCAGCCCCAGCATTTT. Residues: CAWSVGGNQPQHF. The chain couples TRBV30 to TRBJ1-5; a possible D gene is TRBD1 (5 bases). Germline CDR1 reads GTSNPN; CDR2 reads SVGIG (reference sequence). V lost 0 bases and J 4 bases, leaving 7 bases between the germline ends. The CDR3 is made up of 13 amino acids.

The V gene is TRBV5-4, the J gene TRBJ1-2; 9 nucleotides line up with TRBD1. Losses at the gene ends were 1 base for V and 3 bases for J; bases not matched to a gene: 7. In germline, CDR1 is SGHNT, CDR2 YYREEE (reference sequence). The CDR3 runs 16 residues. The CDR3 nucleotides read TGTGCCAGCAGCTTGACAGGGGGCGGGTATGACTATGGCTACACCTTC. It yields the protein CASSLTGGGYDYGYTF. Combining the CDR3 with reference TRBV5-4 and TRBJ1-2 gives the whole variable domain ETGVTQSPTHLIKTRGQQVTLRCSSQSGHNTVSWYQQALGQGPQFIFQYYREEENGRGNFPPRFSGLQFPNYSSELNVNALELDDSALYLCASSLTGGGYDYGYTFGSGTRLTVV.

The chain's CDR3 is CGRREGWGYNSPLHF. In DNA form, the CDR3 reads TGTGGGCGGCGAGAGGGCTGGGGCTATAATTCACCCCTCCACTTT. The rearrangement links TRBV19 to TRBJ1-6; D is unresolved. Germline CDR1 reads LNHDA; CDR2 reads SQIVND (reference sequence). This CDR3 comprises 15 residues. The full variable domain, in which reference TRBV19 and TRBJ1-6 provide the parts outside the CDR3, is DGGITQSPKYLFRKEGQNVTLSCEQNLNHDAMYWYRQDPGQGLRLIYYSQIVNDFQKGDIAEGYSVSREKKESFPLTVTSAQKNPTAFYLCGRREGWGYNSPLHFGNGTRLTVT.

This clone was picked up one time. The sample holds other DNA sequences that translate to the same CDR3. V is TRBV6-5 and J is TRBJ2-7; D remains ambiguous. This CDR3 contains 12 residues. The V and J ends lost 5 bases and 5 bases respectively, with 10 bases between them. The germline gives CDR1 MNHEY, CDR2 SVGAGI. The CDR3 region has the DNA TGTGCCAGCAGTCGGACGGGCGACGAGCAGTACTTC. This codes for CASSRTGDEQYF.

This clone was recorded only once. The rearrangement joins TRBV5-6 to TRBJ1-2, with D uncertain. V lost 3 bases to trimming and J lost 3 bases, with 15 bases between them. Per the germline V gene, CDR1 is SGHDT and CDR2 is YYEEEE. The CDR3 is 15 amino acids. The CDR3 DNA is TGTGCCAGCAGCTCTGCCCCTCTAGGAGACTATGGCTACACCTTC. This gives the protein CASSSAPLGDYGYTF.